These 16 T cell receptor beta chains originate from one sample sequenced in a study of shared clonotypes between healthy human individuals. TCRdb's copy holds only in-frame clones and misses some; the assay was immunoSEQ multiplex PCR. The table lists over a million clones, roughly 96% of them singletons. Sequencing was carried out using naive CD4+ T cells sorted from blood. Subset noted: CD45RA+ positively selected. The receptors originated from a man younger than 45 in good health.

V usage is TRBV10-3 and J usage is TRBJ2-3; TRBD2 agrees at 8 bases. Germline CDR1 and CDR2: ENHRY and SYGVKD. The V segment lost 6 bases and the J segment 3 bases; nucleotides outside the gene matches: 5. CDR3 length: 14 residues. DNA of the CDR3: TGTGCCATCAGCCTTAGCGGGACAACAGATACGCAGTATTTT. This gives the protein CAISLSGTTDTQYF.

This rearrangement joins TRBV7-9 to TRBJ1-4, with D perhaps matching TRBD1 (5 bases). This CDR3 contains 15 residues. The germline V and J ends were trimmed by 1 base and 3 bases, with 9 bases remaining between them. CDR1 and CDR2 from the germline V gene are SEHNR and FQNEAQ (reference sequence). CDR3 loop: CASSLETGPNEKLFF. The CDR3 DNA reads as TGTGCCAGCAGCTTAGAAACAGGCCCTAATGAAAAACTGTTTTTT.

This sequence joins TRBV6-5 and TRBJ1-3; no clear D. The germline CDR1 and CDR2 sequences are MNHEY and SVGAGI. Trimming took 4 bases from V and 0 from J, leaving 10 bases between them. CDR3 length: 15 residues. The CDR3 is CASSSLPSSGNTIYF. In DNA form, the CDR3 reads TGTGCCAGCAGTTCTCTCCCTAGCTCTGGAAACACCATATATTTT.

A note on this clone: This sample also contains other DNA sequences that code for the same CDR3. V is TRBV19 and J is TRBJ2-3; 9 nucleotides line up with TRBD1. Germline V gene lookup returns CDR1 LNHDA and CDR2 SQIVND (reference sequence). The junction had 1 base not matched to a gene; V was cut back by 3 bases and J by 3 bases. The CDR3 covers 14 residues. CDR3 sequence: CASSIDRGTDTQYF. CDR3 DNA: TGTGCCAGTAGTATCGACAGGGGGACAGATACGCAGTATTTT.

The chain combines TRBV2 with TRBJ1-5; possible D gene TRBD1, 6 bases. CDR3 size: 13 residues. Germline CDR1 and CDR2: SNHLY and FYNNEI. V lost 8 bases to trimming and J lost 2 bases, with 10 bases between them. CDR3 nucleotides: TGTGCCAGCGCCGGACAGCGCAATCAGCCCCAGCATTTT. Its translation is CASAGQRNQPQHF.

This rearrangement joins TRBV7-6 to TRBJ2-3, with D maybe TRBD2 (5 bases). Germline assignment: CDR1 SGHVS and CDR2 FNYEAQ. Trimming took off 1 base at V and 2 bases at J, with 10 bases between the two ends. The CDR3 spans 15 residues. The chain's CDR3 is CASSLDKLVTDTQYF. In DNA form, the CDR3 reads TGTGCCAGCAGCTTAGACAAACTAGTCACAGATACGCAGTATTTT. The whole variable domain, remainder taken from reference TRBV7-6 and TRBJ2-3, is GAGVSQSPRYKVTKRGQDVALRCDPISGHVSLYWYRQALGQGPEFLTYFNYEAQQDKSGLPNDRFSAERPEGSISTLTIQRTEQRDSAMYRCASSLDKLVTDTQYFGPGTRLTVL.

CDR3 sequence reads: CASGTQGNTEAFF. Here the CDR3 DNA reads TGTGCCAGCGGGACTCAGGGGAACACTGAAGCTTTCTTT. This chain uses TRBV6-5 with TRBJ1-1; the D gene is possibly TRBD1 (5 bases). The CDR3 has 13 residues. Trimming cost V 8 bases and J 1 base, with 11 bases left between them. Looked up from germline, CDR1 is MNHEY and CDR2 is SVGAGI.

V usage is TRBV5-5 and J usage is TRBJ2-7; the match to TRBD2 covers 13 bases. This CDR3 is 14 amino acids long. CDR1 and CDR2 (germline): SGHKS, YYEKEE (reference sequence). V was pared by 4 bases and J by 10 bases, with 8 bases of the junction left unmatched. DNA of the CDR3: TGTGCCAGCAGCCCGAGACTAGCGGGAGGCCCCCAGTACTTC. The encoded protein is CASSPRLAGGPQYF. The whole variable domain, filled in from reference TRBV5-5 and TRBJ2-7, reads DAGVTQSPTHLIKTRGQQVTLRCSPISGHKSVSWYQQVLGQGPQFIFQYYEKEERGRGNFPDRFSARQFPNYSSELNVNALLLGDSALYLCASSPRLAGGPQYFGPGTRLTVT.

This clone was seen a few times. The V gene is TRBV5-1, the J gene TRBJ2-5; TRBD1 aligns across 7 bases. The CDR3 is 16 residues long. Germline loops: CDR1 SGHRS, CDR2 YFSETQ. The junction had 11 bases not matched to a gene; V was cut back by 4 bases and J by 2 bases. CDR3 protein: CASSTPPRTGQETQYF. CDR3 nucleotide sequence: TGCGCCAGCAGCACCCCTCCCCGGACAGGACAAGAGACCCAGTACTTC. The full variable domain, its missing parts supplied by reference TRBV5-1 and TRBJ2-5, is KAGVTQTPRYLIKTRGQQVTLSCSPISGHRSVSWYQQTPGQGLQFLFEYFSETQRNKGNFPGRFSGRQFSNSRSEMNVSTLELGDSALYLCASSTPPRTGQETQYFGPGTRLLVL.

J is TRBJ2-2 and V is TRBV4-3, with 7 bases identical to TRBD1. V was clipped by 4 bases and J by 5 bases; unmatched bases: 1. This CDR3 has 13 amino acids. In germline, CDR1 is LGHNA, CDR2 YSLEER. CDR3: CASSRRGTGELFF. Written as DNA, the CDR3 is TGCGCCAGCAGCCGCAGGGGGACCGGGGAGCTGTTTTTT.

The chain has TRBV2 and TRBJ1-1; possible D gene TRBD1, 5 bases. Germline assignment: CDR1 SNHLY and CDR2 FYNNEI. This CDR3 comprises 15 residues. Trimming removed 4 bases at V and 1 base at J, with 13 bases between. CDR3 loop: CASSGGGGWNTEAFF. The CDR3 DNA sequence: TGTGCCAGCAGTGGGGGGGGTGGATGGAACACTGAAGCTTTCTTT.

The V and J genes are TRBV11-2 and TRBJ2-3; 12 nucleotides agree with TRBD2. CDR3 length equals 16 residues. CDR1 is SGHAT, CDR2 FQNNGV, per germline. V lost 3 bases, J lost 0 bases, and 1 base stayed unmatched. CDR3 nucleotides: TGTGCCAGCAGCTTCGGGACTAGCGGGAGCACAGATACGCAGTATTTT. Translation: CASSFGTSGSTDTQYF.

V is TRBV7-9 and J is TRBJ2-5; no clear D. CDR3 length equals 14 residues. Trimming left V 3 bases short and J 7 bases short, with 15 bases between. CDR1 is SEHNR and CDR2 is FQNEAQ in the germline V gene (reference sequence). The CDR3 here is CASSFLKEDGTQYF. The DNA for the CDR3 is TGTGCCAGCAGCTTCTTGAAGGAAGATGGGACCCAGTACTTC. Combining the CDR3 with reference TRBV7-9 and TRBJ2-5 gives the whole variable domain DTGVSQNPRHKITKRGQNVTFRCDPISEHNRLYWYRQTLGQGPEFLTYFQNEAQLEKSRLLSDRFSAERPKGSFSTLEIQRTEQGDSAMYLCASSFLKEDGTQYFGPGTRLLVL.

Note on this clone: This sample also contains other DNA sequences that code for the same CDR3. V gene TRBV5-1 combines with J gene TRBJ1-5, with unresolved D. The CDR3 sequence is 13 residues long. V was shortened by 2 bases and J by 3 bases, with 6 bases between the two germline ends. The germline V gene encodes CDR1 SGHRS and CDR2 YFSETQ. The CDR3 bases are TGCGCCAGCAGCTTAAGCTACAATCAGCCCCAGCATTTT. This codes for CASSLSYNQPQHF.

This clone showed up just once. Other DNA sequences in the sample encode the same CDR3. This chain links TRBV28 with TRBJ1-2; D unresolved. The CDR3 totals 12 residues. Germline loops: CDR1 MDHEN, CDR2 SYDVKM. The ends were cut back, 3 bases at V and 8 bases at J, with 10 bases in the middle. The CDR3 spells CASSLVLRGYTF. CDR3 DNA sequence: TGTGCCAGCAGTTTGGTCTTACGGGGCTACACCTTC.

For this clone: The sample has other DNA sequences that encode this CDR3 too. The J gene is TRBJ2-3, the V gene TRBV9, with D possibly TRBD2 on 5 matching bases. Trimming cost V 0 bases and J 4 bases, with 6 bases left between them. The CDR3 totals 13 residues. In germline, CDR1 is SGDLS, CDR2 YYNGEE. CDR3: CASSVAGSDTQYF. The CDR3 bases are TGTGCCAGCAGCGTAGCGGGATCAGATACGCAGTATTTT.